This TCR beta chain was recorded in a study of CD8 T cells in ankylosing spondylitis. General study results and limits: The authors reported significant enrichment of disease-linked clones in matched ankylosing spondylitis synovial fluid.

The CDR3 totals 11 residues. The germline V gene has CDR1 MDHEN and CDR2 SYDVKM. Trimming cost V 8 bases and J 4 bases, with 8 bases left between them. Each CDR3 protein is one row after TCRdb ran MiXCR on the 5' RACE reads. Of under 150,000 distinct CDR3 sequences listed, about 8% were seen once; the top ten hold 7.3%. On this clonotype itself: Its matching antigen is unknown.

The gene calls are TRBV28 and TRBJ1-2; no clear D. The sample comprised synovial fluid, either unsorted or a sorted T cell fraction (not recorded which). This clonotype originated in a male donor with ankylosing spondylitis. CDR3 sequence reads: CASRTGYGYTF. CDR3 bases: TGTGCCAGCCGGACGGGCTATGGCTACACCTTC.